This T cell receptor beta chain stems from a study of cytomegalovirus exposure and HLA in healthy donors. Worth noting for this clone: What it binds is not known.

The study's findings and limits: Per published reports, the classifier diagnosed cytomegalovirus status with high specificity and sensitivity. Associated with cytomegalovirus, according to the listing, were 150 to 200 TCR beta chains. In a later analysis, a missense DCLRE1C variant was linked to TCR beta V- and J-gene trimming.

PCR involved 60 Vbeta and 13 Jbeta primers. The table came from immunoSEQ multiplex PCR; TCRdb's copy has only in-frame clones and leaves some out. Among tens of thousands of clones listed, approximately 80% were seen once. CDR1 LNHDA and CDR2 SQIVND come from the germline V gene (reference sequence). This CDR3 comprises 14 residues. The V end lost 6 bases, the J end lost 3 bases, and 12 bases lay between the germline ends. The TCR was taken from a man aged 25-40 years in good health and CMV-seropositive. This chain uses TRBV19 with TRBJ1-5, with D tentatively TRBD1 (6 bases). The material sequenced was PBMCs. DNA for the CDR3: TGTGCCAGTAGCCAGGACAGAAACAATCAGCCCCAGCATTTT. Protein sequence: CASSQDRNNQPQHF.